A selection of T cell receptor beta chains follows, all from one sample in a study of multiple sclerosis patients with progressive multifocal leukoencephalopathy. Assay: immunoSEQ multiplex PCR; the TCRdb copy retains only in-frame clones and omits some. The sample holds under 35,000 clones; more than 85% are singletons and the top ten take about 1.9%. The sample taken for sequencing was PBMCs. These receptor sequences come from a man under 40 with multiple sclerosis. Both conserved end residues are part of each CDR3. A D gene is named only where the DNA matches it firmly. The listing skips clone size in some rows; elsewhere it reads once, few, many or a size class.

clone_size | d_call | j_call | v_call | cdr3_aa | cdr3_nt
. | . | TRBJ2-2 | TRBV11-3 | CASSLVSLRGTGELFF | TGTGCCAGCAGCTTAGTAAGCCTTCGGGGCACCGGGGAGCTGTTTTTT
. | . | TRBJ2-7 | TRBV7-6 | CASSVRLGGSYEQYF | TGTGCCAGCAGCGTCAGACTTGGAGGGAGCTACGAGCAGTACTTC
. | . | TRBJ1-6 | TRBV30 | CAWIGPGALSPLHF | TGTGCCTGGATTGGTCCAGGGGCTCTCTCACCCCTCCACTTT
. | . | TRBJ1-1 | TRBV5-6 | CASSLGDQGGTEAFF | TGTGCCAGCAGCTTGGGGGACCAGGGAGGGACTGAAGCTTTCTTT
. | . | TRBJ1-3 | TRBV5-6 | CASSMTGTGNTIYF | TGTGCCAGCAGCATGACCGGGACTGGAAACACCATATATTTT
. | TRBD1 | TRBJ2-7 | TRBV18 | CASSPRDRVSYEQYF | TGTGCCAGCTCACCCCGGGACAGGGTCTCCTACGAGCAGTACTTC
. | TRBD1 | TRBJ1-2 | TRBV5-4 | CASSPTGSGYGYTF | TGTGCCAGCAGCCCGACAGGGTCTGGCTATGGCTACACCTTC
. | . | TRBJ2-6 | TRBV12-5 | CASEGSGANVLTF | TGTGCTAGTGAAGGGTCTGGGGCCAACGTCCTGACTTTC
once | . | TRBJ2-7 | TRBV4-3 | CASSQGGGGVFEQYF | TGCGCCAGCAGCCAAGGGGGAGGGGGGGTCTTCGAGCAGTACTTC
once | . | TRBJ1-6 | TRBV9 | CASSSRERQPLHF | TGTGCCAGCAGCTCCCGGGAGAGACAACCCCTCCACTTT
. | . | TRBJ2-2 | TRBV7-9 | CASSFLVPNTGELFF | TGTGCCAGCAGCTTTTTAGTCCCGAACACCGGGGAGCTGTTTTTT
. | . | TRBJ1-1 | TRBV7-9 | CASSLGAWGDAEAFF | TGTGCCAGCAGCTTAGGGGCGTGGGGGGACGCTGAAGCTTTCTTT
. | . | TRBJ1-5 | TRBV4-1 | CASSQDTGRNQPQHF | TGCGCCAGCAGCCAAGATACAGGGCGTAATCAGCCCCAGCATTTT
. | TRBD1 | TRBJ2-2 | TRBV27 | CASRYRGRNTGELFF | TGTGCCAGCAGATACAGGGGGAGGAACACCGGGGAGCTGTTTTTT
. | . | TRBJ1-5 | TRBV5-8 | CASNIRVSNQPQHF | TGTGCCAGCAATATCAGGGTGAGCAATCAGCCCCAGCATTTT
. | . | TRBJ2-5 | TRBV6-5 | CASSSPRREQETQYF | TGTGCCAGCAGTTCCCCCCGGAGGGAGCAAGAGACCCAGTACTTC
. | . | TRBJ2-3 | TRBV29-1 | CSAPGRGDTQYF | TGCAGCGCCCCGGGTCGGGGGGATACGCAGTATTTT
. | . | TRBJ2-1 | TRBV5-4 | CASSLPFYNEQFF | TGTGCCAGCAGCTTGCCCTTTTACAATGAGCAGTTCTTC
. | TRBD1 | TRBJ1-5 | TRBV5-6 | CASSGRGQGYQPQHF | TGTGCCAGCAGCGGAAGGGGACAGGGGTATCAGCCCCAGCATTTT
. | . | TRBJ1-5 | TRBV6-5 | CASRRSGNQPQHF | TGTGCCAGCAGACGCTCAGGGAATCAGCCCCAGCATTTT
. | . | TRBJ2-6 | TRBV7-2 | CASSLVQGSGANVLTF | TGTGCCAGCAGCTTAGTTCAGGGGTCCGGGGCCAACGTCCTGACTTTC
. | . | TRBJ1-2 | TRBV6-6 | CASSYSLGAMGYGYTF | TGTGCCAGCAGTTACTCGCTAGGGGCCATGGGCTATGGCTACACCTTC
. | . | TRBJ2-1 | TRBV7-8 | CASSLSGEQFF | TGTGCCAGCAGCTTATCGGGTGAGCAGTTCTTC
. | . | TRBJ2-5 | TRBV5-1 | CASSWDQETQYF | TGCGCCAGCAGCTGGGACCAAGAGACCCAGTACTTC
once | TRBD1 | TRBJ1-1 | TRBV20-1 | CSVVQGTEAFF | TGCAGTGTCGTACAGGGGACTGAAGCTTTCTTT
once | TRBD2 | TRBJ2-1 | TRBV14 | CASSQVAGVPYNEQFF | TGTGCCAGCAGCCAAGTTGCGGGAGTACCCTACAATGAGCAGTTCTTC
. | . | TRBJ2-2 | TRBV7-9 | CASSLTPAGAGELFF | TGTGCCAGCAGCTTGACCCCAGCCGGCGCCGGGGAGCTGTTTTTT
. | . | TRBJ2-4 | TRBV2 | CASSARLGNQYF | TGTGCCAGCAGCGCCCGGTTGGGAAATCAGTACTTC
once | TRBD1 | TRBJ1-5 | TRBV27 | CASSRTGNQPQHF | TGTGCCAGCAGTCGGACAGGTAATCAGCCCCAGCATTTT
once | TRBD1 | TRBJ1-6 | TRBV27 | CASRYRDSSYNSPLHF | TGTGCCAGCAGGTACCGGGACAGCTCCTATAATTCACCCCTCCACTTT
. | . | TRBJ2-1 | TRBV6-5 | CASSRDVYNEQFF | TGTGCCAGCAGCCGAGACGTTTACAATGAGCAGTTCTTC
. | . | TRBJ2-5 | TRBV5-1 | CASRGGTIQETQYF | TGCGCCAGCAGGGGAGGCACTATCCAAGAGACCCAGTACTTC
once | . | TRBJ1-1 | TRBV18 | CASSPSNTEAFF | TGTGCCAGCTCTCCAAGCAACACTGAAGCTTTCTTT
. | . | TRBJ1-1 | TRBV6-5 | CASSYSGPLKRAFF | TGTGCCAGCAGTTACTCGGGACCGCTAAAGCGGGCTTTCTTT
. | TRBD1 | TRBJ2-3 | TRBV5-1 | CASFRTGGTDTQYF | TGCGCCAGCTTTCGGACAGGGGGAACAGATACGCAGTATTTT
. | TRBD2 | TRBJ2-4 | TRBV6-4 | CASRGGAKNIQYF | TGTGCCTCCCGCGGGGGAGCCAAAAACATTCAGTACTTC